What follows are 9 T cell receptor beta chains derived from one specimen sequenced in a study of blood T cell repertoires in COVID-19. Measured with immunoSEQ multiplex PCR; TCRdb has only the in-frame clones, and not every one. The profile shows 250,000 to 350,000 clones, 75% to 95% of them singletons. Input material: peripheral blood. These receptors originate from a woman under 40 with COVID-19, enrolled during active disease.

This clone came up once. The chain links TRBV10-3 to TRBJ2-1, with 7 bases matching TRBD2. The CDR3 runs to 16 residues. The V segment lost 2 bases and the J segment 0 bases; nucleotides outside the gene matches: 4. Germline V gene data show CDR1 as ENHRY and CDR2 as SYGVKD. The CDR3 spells CAISEGGRGSYNEQFF. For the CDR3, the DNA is TGTGCCATCAGTGAGGGGGGGAGGGGCTCCTACAATGAGCAGTTCTTC.

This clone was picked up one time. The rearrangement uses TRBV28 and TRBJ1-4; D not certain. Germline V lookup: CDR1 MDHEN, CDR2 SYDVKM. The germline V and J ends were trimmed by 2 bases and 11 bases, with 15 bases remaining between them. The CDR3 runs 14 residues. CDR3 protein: CASSLPGVAQKLFF. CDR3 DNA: TGTGCCAGCAGTTTACCCGGGGTAGCTCAGAAACTGTTTTTT. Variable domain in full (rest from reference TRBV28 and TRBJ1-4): DVKVTQSSRYLVKRTGEKVFLECVQDMDHENMFWYRQDPGLGLRLIYFSYDVKMKEKGDIPEGYSVSREKKERFSLILESASTNQTSMYLCASSLPGVAQKLFFGSGTQLSVL.

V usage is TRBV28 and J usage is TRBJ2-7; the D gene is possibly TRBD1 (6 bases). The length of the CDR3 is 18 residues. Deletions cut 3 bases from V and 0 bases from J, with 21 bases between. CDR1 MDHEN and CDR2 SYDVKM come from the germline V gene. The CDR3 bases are TGTGCCAGCAGTTTCAAGGCAGGGGACCCTTACAACTCCTACGAGCAGTACTTC. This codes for CASSFKAGDPYNSYEQYF.

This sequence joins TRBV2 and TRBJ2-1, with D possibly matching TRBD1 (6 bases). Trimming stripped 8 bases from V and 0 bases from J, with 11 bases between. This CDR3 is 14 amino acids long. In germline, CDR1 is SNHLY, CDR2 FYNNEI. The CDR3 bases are TGTGCCAGCGGGGGCAGGGGCTCCTACAATGAGCAGTTCTTC. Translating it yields CASGGRGSYNEQFF. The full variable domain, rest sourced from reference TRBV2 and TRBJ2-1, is EPEVTQTPSHQVTQMGQEVILRCVPISNHLYFYWYRQILGQKVEFLVSFYNNEISEKSEIFDDQFSVERPDGSNFTLKIRSTKLEDSAMYFCASGGRGSYNEQFFGPGTRLTVL.

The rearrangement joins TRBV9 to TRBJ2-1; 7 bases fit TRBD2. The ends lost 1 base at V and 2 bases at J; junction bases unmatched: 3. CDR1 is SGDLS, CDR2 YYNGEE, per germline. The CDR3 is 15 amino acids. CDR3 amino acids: CASSVSGGPYNEQFF. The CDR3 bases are TGTGCCAGCAGCGTATCGGGAGGACCCTACAATGAGCAGTTCTTC.

The CDR3 loop is CASSRDRGGGSHQPQHF. The CDR3 bases are TGTGCCAGCAGTCGGGACAGGGGAGGGGGTTCCCATCAGCCCCAGCATTTT. This rearrangement joins TRBV28 to TRBJ1-5; TRBD1 matches at 10 bases. Per the germline V gene, CDR1 is MDHEN and CDR2 is SYDVKM. The CDR3 length is 17 residues. V lost 5 bases, J lost 5 bases, and 12 bases stayed unmatched. Full variable domain (outside the CDR3, taken from reference TRBV28 and TRBJ1-5): DVKVTQSSRYLVKRTGEKVFLECVQDMDHENMFWYRQDPGLGLRLIYFSYDVKMKEKGDIPEGYSVSREKKERFSLILESASTNQTSMYLCASSRDRGGGSHQPQHFGDGTRLSIL.

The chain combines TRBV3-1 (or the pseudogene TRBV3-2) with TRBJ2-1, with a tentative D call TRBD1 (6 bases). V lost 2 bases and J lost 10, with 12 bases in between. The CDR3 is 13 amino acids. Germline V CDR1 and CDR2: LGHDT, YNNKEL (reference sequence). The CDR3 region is CASSQRGWGEQFF. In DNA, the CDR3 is TGTGCCAGCAGCCAAAGGGGGTGGGGCGAGCAGTTCTTC.

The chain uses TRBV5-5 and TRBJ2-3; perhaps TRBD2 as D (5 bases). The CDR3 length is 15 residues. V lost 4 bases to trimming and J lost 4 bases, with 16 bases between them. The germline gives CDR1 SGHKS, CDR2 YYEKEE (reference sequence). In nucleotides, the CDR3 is TGTGCCAGCAGCCCCTCGCTAGCACAGCCAGATACGCAGTATTTT. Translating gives CASSPSLAQPDTQYF.

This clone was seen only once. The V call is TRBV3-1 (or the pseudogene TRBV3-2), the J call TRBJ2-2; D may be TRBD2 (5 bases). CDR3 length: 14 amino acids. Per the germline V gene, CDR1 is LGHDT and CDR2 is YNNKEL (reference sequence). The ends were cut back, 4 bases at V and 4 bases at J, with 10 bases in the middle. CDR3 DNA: TGTGCCAGCAGCCGCGAAGGGAGCACCGGGGAGCTGTTTTTT. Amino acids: CASSREGSTGELFF.